A selection of T cell receptor beta chains follows, all from one sample in a study of blood T cell repertoires in COVID-19. The table came from immunoSEQ multiplex PCR; TCRdb's copy has only in-frame clones and leaves some out. This table holds nearly 55,000 clones, more than 70% found once. Sequencing was carried out using peripheral blood. The receptors originated from a man in his 70s with active COVID-19. Both conserved end residues are part of each CDR3. The D gene is left open where the match is weak. Not every row has a clone size; where given, it reads once, few, many or a size class.

v_gene	abundance	j_gene	d_gene	CDR3aa	CDR3nt
TRBV5-1	few	TRBJ2-7	TRBD2	CASRTGLAGGPDEQYF	TGCGCCAGCAGGACCGGACTAGCGGGGGGGCCAGACGAGCAGTACTTC
TRBV12-3/TRBV12-4	.	TRBJ1-2	.	CASSFGQIYGYTF	TGTGCCAGCAGTTTTGGACAGATCTATGGCTACACCTTC
TRBV2	.	TRBJ1-6	.	CASLRRAGSYNSPLHF	TGTGCCAGCCTTCGGAGGGCGGGTTCCTATAATTCACCCCTCCACTTT
TRBV7-9	.	TRBJ2-1	.	CANEGDPYNEQFF	TGTGCTAATGAGGGGGACCCGTACAATGAGCAGTTCTTC
TRBV11-2	once	TRBJ2-5	TRBD2	CASSLGLAGSFPQETQYF	TGTGCCAGCAGCTTAGGCCTAGCGGGGTCCTTCCCCCAAGAGACCCAGTACTTC
TRBV7-9	.	TRBJ2-1	TRBD2	CASSYRTSGHNEQFF	TGTGCCAGCAGCTACCGGACTAGCGGGCACAATGAGCAGTTCTTC
TRBV5-1	.	TRBJ2-3	TRBD2	CASGKAGGDTQYF	TGCGCCAGCGGCAAAGCGGGGGGGGATACGCAGTATTTT
TRBV6-5	.	TRBJ2-2	TRBD1	CATRTGAAGELFF	TGTGCCACCCGGACAGGGGCGGCCGGGGAGCTGTTTTTT
TRBV7-7	once	TRBJ2-3	.	CASSLLTADTQYF	TGTGCCAGCAGCCTACTAACGGCAGATACGCAGTATTTT
TRBV19	.	TRBJ2-7	TRBD2	CASSRGDYEQYF	TGTGCCAGTAGCCGGGGGGACTACGAGCAGTACTTC
TRBV10-2	.	TRBJ2-2	.	CASSAPPPGELFF	TGCGCCAGCAGTGCTCCCCCCCCCGGGGAGCTGTTTTTT
TRBV11-2	.	TRBJ2-7	.	CASSLDRTYEQYF	TGTGCCAGCAGCTTAGACAGGACCTACGAGCAGTACTTC
TRBV14	.	TRBJ2-2	.	CASSQDQGTGELFF	TGTGCCAGCAGCCAAGACCAGGGGACCGGGGAGCTGTTTTTT
TRBV4-3	.	TRBJ1-2	.	CASSQETGVHYGYTF	TGCGCCAGCAGCCAAGAAACGGGGGTCCACTATGGCTACACCTTC
TRBV6-5	.	TRBJ2-3	TRBD1	CASGGQGTDTQYF	TGTGCCAGCGGGGGACAGGGAACAGATACGCAGTATTTT
TRBV3-1/TRBV3-2	.	TRBJ2-1	TRBD2	CASSPQGSSGPYNEQFF	TGTGCCAGCAGCCCCCAGGGTTCTAGCGGTCCCTACAATGAGCAGTTCTTC
TRBV30	.	TRBJ1-2	TRBD1	CAWSPGQGRYTF	TGTGCCTGGAGTCCGGGACAGGGGCGCTACACCTTC
TRBV29-1	.	TRBJ1-1	TRBD1	CSARTGGNTEAFF	TGCAGCGCCCGGACAGGTGGGAACACTGAAGCTTTCTTT
TRBV1	.	TRBJ1-2	.	CTSSQDRRDIYGYTF	TGCACCAGCAGCCAAGATCGGCGAGACATCTATGGCTACACCTTC
TRBV5-1	.	TRBJ1-4	.	CASSLSPEGSGEKLFF	TGCGCCAGCAGCTTGTCCCCAGAGGGCTCGGGTGAAAAACTGTTTTTT
TRBV5-6	.	TRBJ2-2	TRBD1	CASKDRGGGELFF	TGTGCCAGCAAGGACAGGGGAGGCGGGGAGCTGTTTTTT
TRBV4-3	.	TRBJ1-4	.	CASSQGIQDNEKLFF	TGCGCCAGCAGCCAAGGGATCCAGGATAATGAAAAACTGTTTTTT
TRBV5-1	.	TRBJ2-2	.	CASSNPRGPNTGELFF	TGCGCCAGCAGCAACCCCAGGGGACCGAACACCGGGGAGCTGTTTTTT
TRBV7-3	.	TRBJ2-2	TRBD1	CASSSQGANTGELFF	TGTGCCAGCAGTTCCCAGGGGGCCAACACCGGGGAGCTGTTTTTT
TRBV7-6	.	TRBJ1-5	.	CASSSQSGGHGEPQHF	TGTGCCAGCAGCTCCCAGTCGGGGGGCCACGGGGAGCCCCAGCATTTT
TRBV6-6	.	TRBJ2-7	.	CASKDTYSYEQYF	TGTGCCAGCAAGGACACATACTCCTACGAGCAGTACTTC
TRBV6-6	.	TRBJ2-7	TRBD1	CASSYPGQGRHEQYF	TGTGCCAGCAGTTACCCAGGACAGGGGAGGCACGAGCAGTACTTC
TRBV7-3	.	TRBJ2-3	.	CASSLPGGGTGKDTQYF	TGTGCCAGCAGCTTACCCGGAGGAGGGACCGGGAAAGATACGCAGTATTTT
TRBV12-3/TRBV12-4	.	TRBJ2-1	TRBD2	CASSYGGLAEQFF	TGTGCCAGCAGTTATGGTGGACTAGCCGAGCAGTTCTTC
TRBV15	.	TRBJ2-2	.	CATSRAVSSNTGELFF	TGTGCCACCAGCAGAGCGGTGTCTTCGAACACCGGGGAGCTGTTTTTT
TRBV5-1	.	TRBJ1-2	.	CASSFSLLTGSHYGYTF	TGCGCCAGCAGCTTTTCCTTACTGACAGGAAGTCACTATGGCTACACCTTC
TRBV11-3	.	TRBJ2-1	.	CASSNPRERVGIEQFF	TGTGCCAGCAGCAACCCGAGGGAGCGGGTAGGGATTGAGCAGTTCTTC
TRBV5-5	.	TRBJ2-5	.	CASSRTQGGETQYF	TGTGCCAGCAGCAGGACCCAGGGCGGAGAGACCCAGTACTTC
TRBV7-2	.	TRBJ2-1	.	CASSSYAREQFF	TGTGCCAGCAGCTCCTATGCCCGCGAGCAGTTCTTC
TRBV2	.	TRBJ2-7	.	CASTPRTELPYEQYF	TGTGCCAGCACCCCACGGACAGAACTACCCTACGAGCAGTACTTC
TRBV5-1	.	TRBJ2-3	TRBD1	CASTPPGTGLTDTQYF	TGCGCCAGCACCCCCCCCGGGACAGGGCTCACAGATACGCAGTATTTT
TRBV7-3	.	TRBJ1-1	.	CASRVGGNTEAFF	TGTGCCAGCAGGGTAGGAGGGAACACTGAAGCTTTCTTT
TRBV5-6	.	TRBJ2-1	.	CASSLSGLGRAYNEQFF	TGTGCCAGCAGCTTGAGTGGTTTAGGCAGGGCCTACAATGAGCAGTTCTTC
TRBV20-1	.	TRBJ1-1	.	CSAEGPEAFF	TGCAGTGCTGAGGGCCCTGAAGCTTTCTTT
TRBV11-2	once	TRBJ2-5	TRBD1	CASSSPGTGASETQYF	TGTGCCAGCAGCTCTCCAGGGACAGGGGCCTCGGAGACCCAGTACTTC
TRBV4-2	.	TRBJ1-4	.	CASSSTQGLPNEKLFF	TGTGCCAGCAGTTCCACCCAGGGGTTGCCTAATGAAAAACTGTTTTTT
TRBV27	once	TRBJ2-3	.	CASSPRGLPHTQYF	TGTGCCAGCAGTCCCCGGGGACTCCCCCATACGCAGTATTTT
TRBV5-8	.	TRBJ2-4	TRBD1	CASSRTGGTKNIQYF	TGTGCCAGCAGCAGGACAGGGGGCACCAAAAACATTCAGTACTTC
TRBV6-6	.	TRBJ2-7	TRBD1	CASRTGSLSYEQYF	TGTGCCAGCAGGACAGGGTCCCTCTCCTACGAGCAGTACTTC
TRBV27	.	TRBJ2-7	TRBD2	CASSLSGGADEQYF	TGTGCCAGCAGTTTAAGCGGGGGGGCCGACGAGCAGTACTTC
TRBV6-6	.	TRBJ1-5	.	CASSFSGNQPQHF	TGTGCCAGCAGTTTCAGCGGCAATCAGCCCCAGCATTTT
TRBV14	.	TRBJ2-2	TRBD1	CASSRTGNTGELFF	TGTGCCAGCAGCCGGACAGGCAACACCGGGGAGCTGTTTTTT
TRBV7-9	few	TRBJ2-1	.	CASSLRTRSEQFF	TGTGCCAGCAGCCTAAGAACGAGGAGTGAGCAGTTCTTC
TRBV4-1	once	TRBJ2-7	.	CASSQDPGGSYEQYF	TGCGCCAGCAGCCAAGATCCGGGTGGGAGCTACGAGCAGTACTTC
TRBV29-1	.	TRBJ2-5	.	CSVDRGWGQETQYF	TGCAGCGTTGACCGGGGGTGGGGACAAGAGACCCAGTACTTC
TRBV10-3	.	TRBJ1-4	TRBD1	CAISEGGQGDEKLFF	TGTGCCATCAGTGAAGGGGGACAGGGAGATGAAAAACTGTTTTTT
TRBV6-5	.	TRBJ2-7	.	CASSYSRFSYEQYF	TGTGCCAGCAGTTACTCGAGGTTCTCCTACGAGCAGTACTTC
TRBV7-3	once	TRBJ1-2	TRBD1	CASSPGQNYGYTF	TGTGCCAGCAGCCCGGGACAGAACTATGGCTACACCTTC
TRBV12-3/TRBV12-4	.	TRBJ1-2	TRBD1	CASSPQGSYGYTF	TGTGCCAGCAGTCCACAGGGGTCCTATGGCTACACCTTC
TRBV20-1	.	TRBJ2-4	.	CSASYGNIQYF	TGCAGTGCTAGCTACGGAAACATTCAGTACTTC
TRBV5-8	.	TRBJ2-5	TRBD1	CASSVGTGQETQYF	TGTGCCAGCAGCGTAGGGACAGGACAAGAGACCCAGTACTTC
TRBV7-3	once	TRBJ1-2	TRBD1	CASSPGQGYYGYTF	TGTGCCAGCAGTCCGGGACAGGGCTACTATGGCTACACCTTC